This T cell receptor beta chain emerged from a study of Graves' ophthalmopathy and Graves' hyperthyroidism (dated 2018 in TCRdb). In the study overall: Peripheral blood was collected at initial diagnosis, before any treatment. To tell Graves' ophthalmopathy apart from Graves' hyperthyroidism, and to predict which patients would progress to ophthalmopathy, the study relied on TCR beta repertoire signatures. In total, 135 blood samples were TCR-sequenced: fewer than 50 ophthalmopathy, some 75 hyperthyroidism and 17 hyperthyroidism-to-ophthalmopathy patients. T-cell repertoires of thyroid tissue and blood were compared in five or six hyperthyroidism patients. Following sample collection, hyperthyroidism patients were given methimazole at a starting dose of 30 mg daily, and ophthalmopathy patients were given high-dose intravenous methylprednisolone. For independent validation, a separate cohort was made up of about 18 hyperthyroidism patients plus 17 patients who later progressed from hyperthyroidism to ophthalmopathy. To explore V-J signatures that distinguish ophthalmopathy from hyperthyroidism, a discovery set of 95 to 100 patients was enrolled, made up of over 40 with ophthalmopathy and roughly 57 with stable hyperthyroidism. The paper as a whole reports these results and caveats: Sample size was not predetermined statistically, and investigators were not blinded to group allocation. Ophthalmopathy was separated from stable hyperthyroidism by the 13-signature model with roughly 87% sensitivity and less than 82% specificity in cross-validation and with 80%/75% in the test set. In validation, the model predicted ophthalmopathy progression with more than 55% sensitivity and about 77% specificity; about a dozen predicted patients were CT-confirmed with GO in a median of around 6.5 months. Most expanded thyroid clonotypes with frequency above 0.001 were also detected in blood, suggesting blood repertoires may reflect the thyroid immune response.

From a lookup of the germline V gene, CDR1 and CDR2 are MNHEY and SVGAGI. The V end loses 0 bases and the J end loses 13 bases, and a stretch of 12 bases separates them. From the cysteine through the phenylalanine, the CDR3 covers 13 amino acids. The retained sequence is limited to the CDR3, 39 bases, with the frame set at the first base. For repertoire sequencing, the TCR beta CDR3 regions were amplified from RNA transcripts. A first-round RT-PCR used HTBI primers with the Qiagen OneStep RT-PCR kit, followed by a second-round multiplex PCR, size selection and purification. Libraries were sequenced paired-end with 100 bp reads on an Illumina HiSeq2000. As for how the authors treated the data: SOAPnuke was used to process the reads, removing any read that contained adapters or uncalled bases, had a mean Phred below 15, or lacked an exact match to the constant primer or identifier. COPE v1.2.5 was used to merge high-quality paired reads. Each unique nucleotide sequence was defined as a clonotype, and clonotypes were aligned to IMGT TRB V, D and J references with MiTCR v1.1. Analysis was restricted to V-J combinations with a frequency above 0.0001, which covered 99.2% of repertoires. A TCR clonal expansion and chaos score per V-J combination was defined as the ratio of F50 clonal expansion to chaos observed in the TCRdist matrix. Welch's t-statistics and random forest were used to narrow the features down to over ten V-J combinations, which were then fed into a naive Bayes classifier. The similarity between thyroid and blood repertoires was quantified using the Morisita-Horn index. TCRdb applied fastp at Q25 and MiXCR to the public reads, then kept only in-frame beta chains. Each CDR3 protein gets just one entry, which takes the most common genes and DNA from the rows behind it. These V and J calls rely on TCRdb rather than the paper's analysis. Present in this sample are roughly 300,000 distinct CDR3 sequences, 15% to 20% of which were seen just once. The leading ten clones occupy about 12% of the sample.

Patients with ophthalmopathy had moderately to severely active disease, with a Clinical Activity Score of 3 or more, a NOSPECS grade of 4 or more, and a disease duration of less than 3 months. Patients with other autoimmune diseases, uncontrolled infections, pregnancy or lactation were excluded. Diagnosis relied on clinical symptoms, serum thyroxine, TRAb, thyroid ultrasound and orbital computed tomography. Ficoll-Paque density gradient centrifugation was used to isolate PBMCs from under 11 ml of fresh peripheral blood. Trizol reagent was used to extract the total RNA, and its quality was then checked on an Agilent 2100 Bioanalyzer. In regard to this clonotype: The target of this receptor is not known. Base-call qualities are not available, and no considerably larger clone is one nucleotide away.

The sample taken for sequencing was peripheral blood. The receptor chain draws on TRBV6-5 and TRBJ2-2; no D gene call is confident. The sequence was collected from an adult man with Graves' ophthalmopathy. The nucleotide sequence reads TGTGCCAGCAGTTACTCCCATATTCAAGCGCTGTTTTTT. Its translation reads: CASSYSHIQALFF.